The source of this TCR beta chain is a study of blood T cell repertoires in COVID-19. For the study at large: The United States, Italy and Spain supplied acute and convalescent COVID-19 samples. Nucleic acid was either cDNA or gDNA, and it came from T cells, B-cell-depleted T cells, or PBMCs.

In Seattle, patients joined the study during active infection and were tracked longitudinally. Original handling: By means of reference gene primer amplification, nucleated cell counts were estimated. Produced via immunoSEQ multiplex PCR; TCRdb's table is partial and in-frame only. Clone size and V and J calls were adopted from that table, with D and trimming inferred from the DNA. Among a few hundred thousand clones, approximately 92% were seen once, and the ten largest hold around 2.6%. Looked up from germline, CDR1 is ENHRY and CDR2 is SYGVKD. The V segment lost 6 bases and the J segment 4 bases; nucleotides outside the gene matches: 11. CDR3 length: 15 amino acids.

Sequenced: peripheral blood. The sequence came from a person aged 18 to 35 with COVID-19, enrolled during active disease. The V and J genes are TRBV10-3 and TRBJ2-7; 8 nucleotides agree with TRBD2. As DNA, the CDR3 is TGTGCCATCAGCGGGGGGGAGGGAGTCAATTACGAGCAGTACTTC. It yields the protein CAISGGEGVNYEQYF.